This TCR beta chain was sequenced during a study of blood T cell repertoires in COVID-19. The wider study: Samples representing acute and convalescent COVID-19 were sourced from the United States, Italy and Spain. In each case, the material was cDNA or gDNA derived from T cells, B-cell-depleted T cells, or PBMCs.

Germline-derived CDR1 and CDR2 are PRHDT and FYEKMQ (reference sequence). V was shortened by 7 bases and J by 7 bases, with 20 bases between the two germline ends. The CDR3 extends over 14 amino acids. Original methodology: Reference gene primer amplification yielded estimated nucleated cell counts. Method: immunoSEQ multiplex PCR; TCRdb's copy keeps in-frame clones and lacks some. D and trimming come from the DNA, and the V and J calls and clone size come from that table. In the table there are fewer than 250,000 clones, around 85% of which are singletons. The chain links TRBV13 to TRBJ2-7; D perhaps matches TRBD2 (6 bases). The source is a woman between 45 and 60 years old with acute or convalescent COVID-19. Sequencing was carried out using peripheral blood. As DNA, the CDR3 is TGTGCCAGCACCGACCAGGCGGGGTCTCGAGAGCAGTACTTC. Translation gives CASTDQAGSREQYF.